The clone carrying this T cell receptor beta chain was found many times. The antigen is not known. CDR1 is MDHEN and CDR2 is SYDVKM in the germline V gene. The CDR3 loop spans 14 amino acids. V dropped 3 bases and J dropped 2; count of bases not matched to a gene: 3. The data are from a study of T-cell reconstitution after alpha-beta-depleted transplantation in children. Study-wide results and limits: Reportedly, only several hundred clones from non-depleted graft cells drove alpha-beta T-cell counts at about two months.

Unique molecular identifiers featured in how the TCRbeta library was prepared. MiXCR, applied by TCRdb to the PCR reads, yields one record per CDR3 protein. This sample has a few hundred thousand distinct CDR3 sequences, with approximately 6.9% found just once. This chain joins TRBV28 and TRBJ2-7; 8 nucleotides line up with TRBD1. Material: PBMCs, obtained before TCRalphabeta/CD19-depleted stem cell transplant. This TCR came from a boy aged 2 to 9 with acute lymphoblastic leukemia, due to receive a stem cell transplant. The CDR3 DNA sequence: TGTGCCAGCAGTTTCGTCAGGGGGCCCTACGAGCAGTACTTC. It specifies CASSFVRGPYEQYF.